The text below deals with one T cell receptor (beta chain). Its cognate antigen is unknown. The data originate from a study of T cell responses to AZD1222 COVID-19 vaccine. V lost 5 bases, J lost 6 bases, and 13 bases lay in between. Germline V lookup: CDR1 SEHNR, CDR2 FQNEAQ (reference sequence). This CDR3 contains 14 residues. Profiling relied on immunoSEQ multiplex PCR, and the TCRdb table lists in-frame clones only, not all of them. The sample shows 100,000 to 120,000 clones, approximately 94% of them seen only once. The study's findings and limits: Repertoires were obtained only post-peak T cell response.

The sequencing here drew on peripheral blood, taken 28 days after the second AZD1222 dose. The chain carries TRBV7-9 and TRBJ1-4; D not resolved. The receptor was isolated from an adult who received the AZD1222 COVID-19 vaccine. CDR3 protein: CASSRTEGHEKLFF. The CDR3 DNA reads as TGTGCCAGCAGCCGAACAGAGGGTCATGAAAAACTGTTTTTT.